This record covers a single T cell receptor (beta chain). What this receptor recognizes is not known. Base quality data are lacking; no much larger clone is found one base away. Libraries of naive CD8 T cells were built from approximately 20,000 to 1,000,000 sorted cells, with 10%, 30% or 50% of the purified RNA used. Naive CD8 T cells, defined as CD8+CD4-CCR7+CD45RA+, were FACS-sorted into RLT Plus buffer on a BD FACSAria II. Detection sensitivity was tested by spiking Jurkat RNA equal to around 11 TCR copies' worth into samples containing roughly 17,000-1,100,000 naive CD8 T cells. Enrichment of CD8 T cells was done with RosetteSep CD8+ T Cell Enrichment Cocktail plus Ficoll-Paque, and ACK red cell lysis came afterward. This specimen belongs to a study of molecular identifiers for immune sequencing clone quantification (dated by TCRdb to the late 2010s). The study in broad terms: For a replicate experiment, the RNA from either approximately 20,000 or 100,000 naive CD8 T cells was divided into five aliquots, and four of those aliquots went on to sequencing. This methods study used CD8 T cells to benchmark TCR RNA copy counting and molecular-identifier clustering-based TCR repertoire sequencing (MIDCIRS).

V is pared back by 4 bases and J by 2 bases, with 15 bases lying between the germline termini. Via the germline V gene (reference sequence), CDR1 is LNHDA and CDR2 SQIVND. The CDR3 runs 15 amino acids, cysteine and phenylalanine included. Only CDR3 DNA is held: 45 bases, read in frame from base 1. The library was prepared using PCR. TCRdb lists the instrument as Illumina HiSeq 4000. Bulk TCR libraries were prepared as previously described, using TCR primers listed in Table S5. Total RNA was purified with the Qiagen AllPrep DNA/RNA kit. Reads from multiple sequencing runs of the same library were pooled before analysis. The source study handled its data this way. Reads were retained only if their TCR constant sequence matched exactly, and those retained reads were trimmed to 150 nt and grouped according to their 12-nt molecular barcodes. Reads inside each barcode group were sub-clustered using a 15% Levenshtein threshold, and a quality-weighted consensus sequence was constructed for each RNA molecule. Non-functional sequences were discarded, and so were lower-count sequences lying one edit away from another sequence. Barcode sub-clusters with fewer than 20% of the maximum read count were removed, based on fitting two negative binomial distributions. TCRdb reprocessing: public reads trimmed at Q25 with fastp, clones called with MiXCR, in-frame beta chains kept. Every distinct CDR3 protein forms one entry, paired with its most common genes and DNA. TCRdb's processing, not the authors', yielded these V and J calls. Across this sample there are over 600,000 distinct CDR3 sequences, with 20% seen only once. The ten largest clonotypes hold roughly 0.9% of the sample.

The research as a whole found: Spiked-in Jurkat TCR RNA equal to a single cell's worth was reported to be detectable even within 1,200,000 naive CD8 T cells. Without barcode sub-clustering, chimeric consensus sequences inflated TCR diversity; chimeras reached as high as 47%. In CMV-specific effector cells, over 98% of molecules were held by clones above 20 RNA copies, whereas under 1% of molecules were held by such clones in naive cells. Highly expanded clone sizes could be underestimated if identical TCR molecules share a barcode. Modeling gave 3 to 3.5 recovered TCR RNA copies per cell versus around 10 by digital PCR, implying 25% to 30% capture efficiency. Spiked-in Jurkat TCR RNA (approximately 10 copies' worth), which is not part of the donor repertoire, was contained in the naive libraries.

The chain was built from TRBV19 and TRBJ2-7; TRBD1 might be the D gene, on 6 matching bases. Sequencing input: naive CD8+ T cells from blood, with Jurkat cell RNA spiked in. In light of the paper, this sample's cell subset or site label describes: FACS-sorted CD8+CD4-CCR7+CD45RA+ naive T cells. The TCR was taken from a human donor in good health. Some libraries in this study had Jurkat cell RNA spiked in. The sequenced DNA is TGTGCCAGTAGTAGAGAACCGGGACATCCCTACGAGCAGTACTTC. The encoded protein is CASSREPGHPYEQYF.